This T cell receptor beta chain originates from a study of blood T cells in healthy people across ages. Study results and limitations: PBMCs left unsorted prevented a conclusive naive versus antigen-experienced comparison.

For the second PCR, which ran for roughly 6 to 12 cycles, a sample-barcoded 5' primer and a J-beta primer mix were used. TCRdb re-derived calls from the 5' RACE reads in MiXCR, one entry per CDR3 protein. Of over a million distinct CDR3 sequences in the sample, 42% were seen once. There are a few counts of this clonotype. Its antigen is undetermined. The sample consisted of blood. This TCR derives from a woman between 18 and 29 years old in good health.

The CDR3 region has the DNA TGTGCCAGCAGTTTTGGAGGGGTCGAATACGAGCAGTACTTC. This gives the protein CASSFGGVEYEQYF. This chain uses TRBV27 with TRBJ2-7; D is perhaps TRBD2 (6 bases). The length of the CDR3 is 14 residues. CDR1 and CDR2 from the germline V gene are MNHEY and SMNVEV (reference sequence). Between the trimmed V and J ends, which lost 3 bases and 4 bases, there was a span of 13 bases.